What follows are 20 T cell receptor beta chains derived from one specimen sequenced in a study of shared clonotypes between healthy human individuals. Profiling relied on immunoSEQ multiplex PCR, and the TCRdb table lists in-frame clones only, not all of them. The table has more than 2 million clones, approximately 95% seen once. The sample taken for sequencing was naive CD4+ T cells sorted from blood. As to subset: CD45RA+ positively selected. The receptor set was obtained from a man aged 18 to 30 in good health.

The chain employs TRBV6-6 and TRBJ2-1; D is possibly TRBD1 (6 bases). V lost 5 bases and J 10 bases, leaving 12 bases between the germline ends. This CDR3 spans 12 amino acids. From germline, CDR1 is MNHNY and CDR2 SVGAGI (reference sequence). The CDR3 region is CASSTGIGEQFF. DNA for the CDR3: TGTGCCAGCAGTACAGGGATCGGGGAGCAGTTCTTC.

The CDR3 protein is CASSVVGTVSGNTIYF. DNA for the CDR3: TGTGCCAGCAGCGTAGTTGGTACCGTCTCTGGAAACACCATATATTTT. The chain joins TRBV9 to TRBJ1-3, with D unresolved. V lost 0 bases, J lost 0 bases, and 10 bases lay in between. The V gene's germline CDR1 is SGDLS and CDR2 YYNGEE. CDR3 length: 16 amino acids.

Only one count was recorded for this clone. This chain uses TRBV19 with TRBJ2-5; no definite D call. V was clipped by 5 bases and J by 7 bases, with 14 bases between them. Germline V lookup: CDR1 LNHDA, CDR2 SQIVND (reference sequence). This CDR3 is 13 amino acids long. CDR3 sequence (DNA): TGTGCCAGTAGTCGAGACTCCCTAGGGACCCAGTACTTC. Translating it yields CASSRDSLGTQYF.

About this clone: Other nucleotide sequences in the sample specify the same CDR3. This chain links TRBV10-3 with TRBJ2-3; D gene uncertain. V was trimmed by 1 base and J by 3 bases, leaving 2 bases between them. There are 12 residues in the CDR3. Germline loops: CDR1 ENHRY, CDR2 SYGVKD. The CDR3 reads CAISEFTDTQYF. The CDR3 DNA reads TGTGCCATCAGTGAGTTTACAGATACGCAGTATTTT.

The chain carries TRBV5-1 and TRBJ1-3, with 7 nucleotides matching TRBD1. Germline V gene data show CDR1 as SGHRS and CDR2 as YFSETQ. The length of the CDR3 is 19 residues. J was trimmed by 0 bases and V by 3 bases; bases with no gene match: 15. CDR3 DNA sequence: TGCGCCAGCAGCTCGACGGCACTCAGGACAGGCGGCTCTGGAAACACCATATATTTT. This translates into CASSSTALRTGGSGNTIYF.

The chain combines TRBV6-6 with TRBJ1-2; 9 nucleotides align to TRBD1. V lost 7 bases and J lost 4; bases outside the gene matches: 10. From germline, CDR1 is MNHNY and CDR2 SVGAGI (reference sequence). CDR3 size: 15 residues. The CDR3 DNA is TGTGCCAGCAAACCCCGGGACAGGGTGGTCTATGGCTACACCTTC. This codes for CASKPRDRVVYGYTF.

The chain couples TRBV19 to TRBJ1-1; D gene uncertain. Germline V gene lookup returns CDR1 LNHDA and CDR2 SQIVND (reference sequence). Trimming stripped 3 bases from V and 5 bases from J, with 16 bases between. The CDR3 covers 15 residues. This CDR3 is CASSISSTTRTEAFF. The DNA of the CDR3 is TGTGCCAGTAGTATTTCGTCGACGACCAGGACTGAAGCTTTCTTT.

This chain links TRBV4-1 with TRBJ2-7; 7 nucleotides line up with TRBD1. Per germline, CDR1 MGHRA and CDR2 YSYEKL. The CDR3 sequence is 16 residues long. Losses at the gene ends were 0 bases for V and 4 bases for J; bases not matched to a gene: 9. CDR3: CASSQDTDRRLYEQYF. The CDR3 DNA follows: TGCGCCAGCAGCCAAGATACGGACAGGCGGCTATACGAGCAGTACTTC.

The V call is TRBV7-2, the J call TRBJ2-3; possibly TRBD1 or TRBD2 for D (6 bases each). Trimming took off 4 bases at V and 0 bases at J, with 14 bases between the two ends. Germline V gives CDR1 SGHTA, CDR2 FQGNSA. This CDR3 has 16 amino acids. This CDR3 is CASSSLGGFSTDTQYF. CDR3 DNA: TGTGCCAGCAGCTCTCTCGGGGGCTTTAGCACAGATACGCAGTATTTT.

V is TRBV5-4 and J is TRBJ2-4; 8 nucleotides line up with TRBD2. CDR3 length: 18 amino acids. In germline, CDR1 is SGHNT, CDR2 YYREEE (reference sequence). The V gene end was trimmed by 1 base and the J gene end by 2 bases; junction bases not matched to a gene: 11. This chain's CDR3 is CASSLINGASGPKNIQYF. The CDR3 nucleotides read TGTGCCAGCAGCTTGATCAACGGGGCTAGCGGGCCCAAAAACATTCAGTACTTC.

Written as DNA, the CDR3 is TGCGCCAGCAGCTTGGTAGGGGAAGCCGGGGAGCTGTTTTTT. This codes for CASSLVGEAGELFF. This rearrangement joins TRBV5-1 to TRBJ2-2, with D perhaps TRBD1 (5 bases). The ends were cut back, 0 bases at V and 6 bases at J, with 9 bases in the middle. The germline V gene encodes CDR1 SGHRS and CDR2 YFSETQ. The length of the CDR3 is 14 residues. Full variable domain (remainder filled in from reference TRBV5-1 and TRBJ2-2): KAGVTQTPRYLIKTRGQQVTLSCSPISGHRSVSWYQQTPGQGLQFLFEYFSETQRNKGNFPGRFSGRQFSNSRSEMNVSTLELGDSALYLCASSLVGEAGELFFGEGSRLTVL.

The genes are TRBV18 and TRBJ2-7; TRBD2 is a possible D gene (6 bases). V was trimmed by 4 bases and J by 0 bases, leaving 13 bases between them. The CDR3 loop spans 15 amino acids. Looked up from germline, CDR1 is KGHSH and CDR2 is LQKENI. DNA of the CDR3: TGTGCCAGCTCACTCAGCGGGCCTAGCTCCTACGAGCAGTACTTC. Translated: CASSLSGPSSYEQYF.

DNA of the CDR3: TGTGCCAGCAGGCCCCTCTCTCAAGAGACCCAGTACTTC. Translated, it gives CASRPLSQETQYF. V usage is TRBV27 and J usage is TRBJ2-5, with no clear D. This CDR3 comprises 13 residues. The ends were cut back, 6 bases at V and 2 bases at J, with 10 bases in the middle. From germline, CDR1 is MNHEY and CDR2 SMNVEV (reference sequence).

This chain uses TRBV30 with TRBJ1-6, with TRBD1 matching over 7 bases. Germline values: CDR1 GTSNPN, CDR2 SVGIG (reference sequence). V lost 4 bases, J lost 6 bases, and 9 bases stayed unmatched. The CDR3 contains 15 residues. The CDR3 here is CAWNSPGQRNSPLHF. CDR3 nucleotides: TGTGCCTGGAATTCGCCGGGACAGCGTAATTCACCCCTCCACTTT.

This clone was picked up one time. V is TRBV15 and J is TRBJ2-7; maybe TRBD1 (6 bases). Trimming left V 3 bases short and J 7 bases short, with 13 bases between. Per the germline V gene, CDR1 is LNHNV and CDR2 is YYDKDF (reference sequence). CDR3 size: 13 residues. CDR3 coding DNA: TGTGCCACCAGCAGTTTACAGGGTCAAGAGCAGTACTTC. Protein product: CATSSLQGQEQYF.

The CDR3 loop reads CASADRGRNEKLFF. The CDR3 coding sequence is TGTGCCAGCGCAGACAGGGGCCGTAATGAAAAACTGTTTTTT. V usage is TRBV6-6 and J usage is TRBJ1-4; 8 nucleotides agree with TRBD1. The junction had 6 bases not matched to a gene; V was cut back by 8 bases and J by 4 bases. CDR3 length: 14 residues. Germline V gives CDR1 MNHNY, CDR2 SVGAGI (reference sequence).

This rearrangement joins TRBV28 to TRBJ1-6; 9 nucleotides match TRBD1. Germline-derived CDR1 and CDR2 are MDHEN and SYDVKM. V shed 5 bases, J shed 8 bases, and the junction held 10 bases outside the gene matches. This CDR3 is 16 amino acids long. This chain's CDR3 is CASSLTGTGTDSPLHF. The CDR3 region has the DNA TGTGCCAGCAGTCTCACCGGGACAGGGACGGATTCACCCCTCCACTTT.

Details on this clone: No conserved phenylalanine or tryptophan is present at the end of the CDR3, so a read error is the likely explanation. The DNA is omitted, as the CDR3 cannot be located on it reliably, and the CDR3 follows TCRdb's listing. CDR3 region: CAFVSRDLL. The V gene is TRBV30, the J gene TRBJ1-6. Germline V gene data show CDR1 as GTSNPN and CDR2 as SVGIG (reference sequence). The CDR3 spans 9 residues, counting both ends.

The chain links TRBV30 to TRBJ1-2; D is unresolved. CDR3 length: 12 residues. The V end lost 7 bases, the J end lost 0 bases, and 9 bases lay between the germline ends. CDR1 is GTSNPN, CDR2 SVGIG, per germline (reference sequence). This CDR3 reads CASNHANYGYTF. The CDR3 DNA sequence: TGTGCCTCGAACCACGCTAACTATGGCTACACCTTC.

The CDR3 sequence is CASSLANRGRSPLHF. In nucleotides, the CDR3 is TGTGCCAGCAGCTTGGCCAATAGGGGGCGATCACCCCTCCACTTT. The V call is TRBV5-4, the J call TRBJ1-6, with TRBD1 matching over 7 bases. V dropped 0 bases and J dropped 10; count of bases not matched to a gene: 7. The CDR3 spans 15 residues. Germline loops: CDR1 SGHNT, CDR2 YYREEE (reference sequence).